These 25 T cell receptor beta chains originate from one sample sequenced in a study of OX40 agonist ivuxolimab in advanced cancers. Here immunoSEQ multiplex PCR was the method, and the copy in TCRdb shows in-frame clones only, minus some. The sample consists of about 89,000 clones, around 90% of them appearing once. This specimen was CD4+ or CD8+ T cells sorted from blood, taken in a trial of the OX40 agonist ivuxolimab. All receptors come from an adult with an advanced solid tumor such as melanoma, head and neck, liver or kidney cancer.

The rearrangement uses TRBV5-1 and TRBJ2-5; 7 nucleotides agree with TRBD1. There are 16 residues in the CDR3. V lost 0 bases, J lost 7 bases, and 12 bases stayed unmatched. The germline V gene encodes CDR1 SGHRS and CDR2 YFSETQ. CDR3: CASSLAGTVEMGTQYF. Here the CDR3 DNA reads TGCGCCAGCAGCTTGGCCGGGACAGTTGAGATGGGGACCCAGTACTTC. Looking up the rest from reference TRBV5-1 and TRBJ2-5 gives the full variable domain: KAGVTQTPRYLIKTRGQQVTLSCSPISGHRSVSWYQQTPGQGLQFLFEYFSETQRNKGNFPGRFSGRQFSNSRSEMNVSTLELGDSALYLCASSLAGTVEMGTQYFGPGTRLLVL.

This chain uses TRBV27 with TRBJ2-7; 7 bases match TRBD2. Germline CDR1 MNHEY, CDR2 SMNVEV (reference sequence). This CDR3 is built from 14 residues. Losses at the gene ends were 8 bases for V and 7 bases for J; bases not matched to a gene: 14. The CDR3 coding sequence is TGTGCCAGCGCGAATGGCGGGAGCTTGAGGGAGCAGTACTTC. Amino acids: CASANGGSLREQYF.

V gene TRBV15 combines with J gene TRBJ1-1, with a tentative D call TRBD1 (5 bases). CDR3 length: 14 amino acids. Trimming left V 0 bases short and J 0 bases short, with 5 bases between. The germline gives CDR1 LNHNV, CDR2 YYDKDF (reference sequence). The CDR3 coding sequence is TGTGCCACCAGCAGAGACAGGGTGAACACTGAAGCTTTCTTT. It yields the protein CATSRDRVNTEAFF.

This sequence joins TRBV16 and TRBJ1-1; 8 bases line up with TRBD1. V shed 3 bases, J shed 8 bases, and the junction held 5 bases outside the gene matches. There are 13 residues in the CDR3. Germline V lookup: CDR1 KGHSY, CDR2 FQNENV. CDR3 sequence (DNA): TGTGCCAGCAGCCAGATCCCAGGGGGCGAAGCTTTCTTT. Translating it yields CASSQIPGGEAFF.

V and J are TRBV18 and TRBJ1-2; D call uncertain. CDR1 and CDR2 from the germline V gene are KGHSH and LQKENI. CDR3 length: 14 amino acids. Trimming cost V 3 bases and J 0 bases, with 8 bases left between them. The CDR3 spells CASSPIETNYGYTF. CDR3 sequence (DNA): TGTGCCAGCTCACCTATTGAAACTAACTATGGCTACACCTTC.

This clone has just one count. CDR3 amino acids: CASSQTTSGTGGFDEQYF. Here the CDR3 DNA reads TGCGCCAGCAGCCAAACCACTTCCGGGACAGGGGGTTTCGACGAGCAGTACTTC. The rearrangement links TRBV4-1 to TRBJ2-7; 11 positions agree with TRBD1. Unmatched junction bases numbered 14, after V lost 2 bases and J lost 5 bases. The CDR3 consists of 18 residues. CDR1 and CDR2 (germline): MGHRA, YSYEKL.

The J gene is TRBJ2-5, the V gene TRBV2; 7 bases agree with TRBD2. Losses at the gene ends were 4 bases for V and 5 bases for J; bases not matched to a gene: 10. Germline V gives CDR1 SNHLY, CDR2 FYNNEI. There are 15 residues in the CDR3. Written as DNA, the CDR3 is TGTGCCAGCAGTGCGATTATGGTGGGGGGGGAGACCCAGTACTTC. As protein: CASSAIMVGGETQYF.

The V and J genes are TRBV30 and TRBJ2-1; 7 bases map to TRBD2. The CDR3 totals 15 residues. The germline V gene encodes CDR1 GTSNPN and CDR2 SVGIG (reference sequence). With V trimmed by 0 bases and J by 2 bases, 4 bases remained unmatched. The CDR3 nucleotides are TGTGCCTGGAGTGTCTGGGGAGGGACCTACAATGAGCAGTTCTTC. Translated, it gives CAWSVWGGTYNEQFF.

The sample holds one count of this clone. The V call is TRBV5-4, the J call TRBJ2-3, with 7 bases lining up with TRBD2. The length of the CDR3 is 16 residues. Germline V gives CDR1 SGHNT, CDR2 YYREEE (reference sequence). V shed 4 bases, J shed 0 bases, and the junction held 8 bases outside the gene matches. CDR3 bases: TGTGCCAGCAGCCCCCTGAGCGGGACTAGCACAGATACGCAGTATTTT. Translating it yields CASSPLSGTSTDTQYF.

The chain has TRBV6-6 and TRBJ2-7, with 8 bases aligning to TRBD1. After removal of 7 bases from V and 7 bases from J, the junction contained 9 bases not matched to a gene. The CDR3 is 13 residues long. The germline V gene encodes CDR1 MNHNY and CDR2 SVGAGI (reference sequence). CDR3 nucleotide sequence: TGTGCCAGCAACCGAGGACAGGGAGGTGAGCAGTACTTC. Its protein product is CASNRGQGGEQYF.

This chain uses TRBV21-1 with TRBJ2-3; TRBD1 is taken as the D call from the table, unchecked against the DNA. TRBV21-1 is a documented pseudogene. The CDR3 is 16 amino acids. The CDR3 DNA sequence: TGTGCCAGCAGCAACCGGGACAGGGGAGACACAGATACGCAGTATTTT. Its translation is CASSNRDRGDTDTQYF.

The chain employs TRBV7-3 and TRBJ2-3; perhaps TRBD1 as D (5 bases). Germline V gene data show CDR1 as SGHTA and CDR2 as FQGTGA. Between the trimmed V and J ends, which lost 3 bases and 5 bases, there was a span of 12 bases. The length of the CDR3 is 14 residues. The CDR3 sequence: CASSFGTQGDTQYF. CDR3 nucleotide sequence: TGTGCCAGCAGCTTCGGAACTCAGGGAGATACGCAGTATTTT.

This clone appeared a single time. The chain uses TRBV5-1 and TRBJ2-5; D unclear. Per germline, CDR1 SGHRS and CDR2 YFSETQ. Trimming stripped 0 bases from V and 5 bases from J, with 8 bases between. CDR3 length equals 13 residues. The CDR3 loop reads CASSLGPVETQYF. The CDR3, as DNA: TGCGCCAGCAGCTTGGGCCCCGTGGAGACCCAGTACTTC.

This chain connects TRBV27 to TRBJ2-2, with 7 bases that match TRBD1. The CDR3 spans 14 residues. V was clipped by 3 bases and J by 3 bases; unmatched bases: 1. Looked up from germline, CDR1 is MNHEY and CDR2 is SMNVEV (reference sequence). The CDR3 region has the DNA TGTGCCAGCAGTTTGGACAGGTACACCGGGGAGCTGTTTTTT. This encodes CASSLDRYTGELFF.

The chain carries TRBV28 and TRBJ2-7; D possibly uses TRBD1 or TRBD2 (5 bases each). The CDR3 runs to 13 residues. The V and J ends lost 3 bases and 0 bases respectively, with 6 bases between them. From germline, CDR1 is MDHEN and CDR2 SYDVKM. CDR3 residues: CASSFGTSYEQYF. In nucleotides, the CDR3 is TGTGCCAGCAGTTTTGGGACCTCCTACGAGCAGTACTTC.

V and J are TRBV28 and TRBJ1-5; tentatively, D is TRBD1 (6 bases). Deletions cut 6 bases from V and 0 bases from J, with 9 bases between. CDR1 is MDHEN and CDR2 is SYDVKM in the germline V gene. The CDR3 loop spans 14 amino acids. The CDR3 coding sequence is TGTGCCAGCAGACAGGGTTATAGCAATCAGCCCCAGCATTTT. Its protein product is CASRQGYSNQPQHF.

This sequence joins TRBV7-9 and TRBJ2-2, with D possibly matching TRBD2 (6 bases). Germline V gene sequence: CDR1 SEHNR, CDR2 FQNEAQ (reference sequence). CDR3 length: 15 amino acids. Trimming stripped 7 bases from V and 3 bases from J, with 15 bases between. The DNA of the CDR3 is TGTGCCAGCACCCCGGGAGCTCTCTACACCGGGGAGCTGTTTTTT. The encoded protein is CASTPGALYTGELFF.

The count of this clone is one. The rearrangement joins TRBV5-1 to TRBJ1-3; TRBD1 is a possible D gene (5 bases). Between the trimmed V and J ends, which lost 4 bases and 0 bases, there was a span of 8 bases. CDR3 length: 14 amino acids. Per germline, CDR1 SGHRS and CDR2 YFSETQ. The CDR3 region is CASSQTVSGNTIYF. CDR3 coding DNA: TGCGCCAGCAGCCAGACAGTCTCTGGAAACACCATATATTTT.

A single count supports this clone. The V call is TRBV2, the J call TRBJ2-5; D remains ambiguous. V lost 5 bases, J lost 5 bases, and 12 bases lay in between. The CDR3 has 13 amino acids. Germline V CDR1 and CDR2: SNHLY, FYNNEI. The chain's CDR3 is CASSYPVGETQYF. For the CDR3, the DNA is TGTGCCAGCAGTTACCCGGTGGGCGAGACCCAGTACTTC.

The chain uses TRBV18 and TRBJ2-7; D remains ambiguous. Germline V gene data show CDR1 as KGHSH and CDR2 as LQKENI. Between the trimmed V and J ends, which lost 2 bases and 4 bases, there was a span of 6 bases. The CDR3 consists of 12 residues. The CDR3 DNA is TGTGCCAGCTCACCAGGCCGTTACGAGCAGTACTTC. Protein sequence: CASSPGRYEQYF.

The V and J genes are TRBV11-3 and TRBJ2-3; D remains unclear. The ends were cut back, 8 bases at V and 2 bases at J, with 11 bases in the middle. This CDR3 region has 13 residues. Germline lookup yields CDR1 SGHNT and CDR2 YENEEA. CDR3 amino acids: CASSSFSTDTQYF. In DNA form, the CDR3 reads TGTGCCAGCTCGAGTTTCTCCACAGATACGCAGTATTTT.

This chain connects TRBV19 to TRBJ1-5, with TRBD1 matching over 7 bases. The CDR3 is 16 amino acids. Germline assignment: CDR1 LNHDA and CDR2 SQIVND (reference sequence). The V segment lost 5 bases and the J segment 3 bases; nucleotides outside the gene matches: 10. CDR3 in DNA: TGTGCCAGTAGTTCCGACAGGGCGGGACTCAATCAGCCCCAGCATTTT. Its translation: CASSSDRAGLNQPQHF.

The chain couples TRBV18 to TRBJ2-3; 10 bases match TRBD1. V lost 4 bases and J lost 1; bases outside the gene matches: 8. CDR1 and CDR2 (germline): KGHSH, LQKENI. The CDR3 has 17 amino acids. The CDR3 DNA follows: TGTGCCAGCTCACTCCCGGGACAGGGGCCCCGCACAGATACGCAGTATTTT. This encodes CASSLPGQGPRTDTQYF.

The chain combines TRBV18 with TRBJ1-4; TRBD1 might be the D (5 bases). The V end lost 2 bases, the J end lost 3 bases, and 13 bases lay between the germline ends. Germline values: CDR1 KGHSH, CDR2 LQKENI. The CDR3 contains 16 residues. The CDR3 loop is CASSPGDSSANEKLFF. CDR3 bases: TGTGCCAGCTCACCAGGTGACAGTTCAGCTAATGAAAAACTGTTTTTT. Full variable domain (missing parts from reference TRBV18 and TRBJ1-4): NAGVMQNPRHLVRRRGQEARLRCSPMKGHSHVYWYRQLPEEGLKFMVYLQKENIIDESGMPKERFSAEFPKEGPSILRIQQVVRGDSAAYFCASSPGDSSANEKLFFGSGTQLSVL.

The chain is built from TRBV29-1 and TRBJ1-2, with D unclear. Germline V gives CDR1 SQVTM, CDR2 ANQGSEA. The CDR3 loop spans 11 amino acids. The V and J ends lost 2 bases and 6 bases respectively, with 7 bases between them. CDR3 protein: CSVEKNNGYTF. DNA for the CDR3: TGCAGCGTTGAAAAGAACAATGGCTACACCTTC.